The 10 T cell receptor beta chains reported below all come from one sample, sequenced in a study of cytomegalovirus exposure and HLA in healthy donors. A multiplex PCR was run with 60 Vbeta primers and 13 Jbeta primers. Assay: immunoSEQ multiplex PCR; the TCRdb copy retains only in-frame clones and omits some. The sample lists roughly 100,000 clones; around 80% were seen once. Sequencing was performed on PBMCs. Receptors originate from a man aged 40-50 years in good health and CMV-seropositive.

This clone was counted between two and nine times. This rearrangement joins TRBV2 to TRBJ1-2, with 9 bases lining up with TRBD1. J gave up 6 bases and V 6 bases, and 8 bases lay outside the gene matches. The CDR3 is 14 residues long. Germline CDR1 is SNHLY and CDR2 is FYNNEI. The CDR3 sequence is CASRPGQGYDGYTF. CDR3 in DNA: TGTGCCAGCAGGCCTGGACAGGGGTACGATGGCTACACCTTC.

The chain joins TRBV7-2 to TRBJ2-3; 7 nucleotides agree with TRBD1. Trimming cost V 6 bases and J 5 bases; bases outside gene matches: 8. The CDR3 length is 14 residues. The V gene's germline CDR1 is SGHTA and CDR2 FQGNSA. CDR3 coding DNA: TGTGCCAGCAGTAGGACAGGAGTAGTAGATACGCAGTATTTT. As protein: CASSRTGVVDTQYF.

The CDR3, as DNA: TGTGCCATCAGGGACAGGGGGGATTCACCCCTCCACTTT. The encoded protein is CAIRDRGDSPLHF. This chain connects TRBV10-3 to TRBJ1-6; 10 bases match TRBD1. V trimming: 6 bases; J trimming: 8 bases; junction bases outside the gene matches: 1. Germline V gives CDR1 ENHRY, CDR2 SYGVKD. This CDR3 is 13 amino acids long.

The V call is TRBV6-6, the J call TRBJ2-1; weak D call: TRBD1 (6 bases). Germline CDR1 is MNHNY and CDR2 is SVGAGI (reference sequence). The ends were cut back, 6 bases at V and 4 bases at J, with 13 bases in the middle. This CDR3 comprises 14 residues. CDR3 bases: TGTGCCAGCAGAGGGGGTTCCGCATACAATGAGCAGTTCTTC. Residues: CASRGGSAYNEQFF.

The chain uses TRBV13 and TRBJ2-1; TRBD2 agrees at 8 bases. Looked up from germline, CDR1 is PRHDT and CDR2 is FYEKMQ (reference sequence). The junction had 10 bases not matched to a gene; V was cut back by 6 bases and J by 6 bases. The CDR3 loop spans 15 amino acids. CDR3 residues: CASSRSGSSGNEQFF. The DNA for the CDR3 is TGTGCCAGCAGTAGGAGCGGGAGTAGTGGCAATGAGCAGTTCTTC.

The V gene is TRBV27, the J gene TRBJ2-5, with TRBD1 matching over 9 bases. Germline values: CDR1 MNHEY, CDR2 SMNVEV (reference sequence). V trimming: 3 bases; J trimming: 2 bases; junction bases outside the gene matches: 4. The length of the CDR3 is 15 residues. This chain's CDR3 is CASSLGQGLQETQYF. DNA for the CDR3: TGTGCCAGCAGTTTGGGACAGGGCTTACAAGAGACCCAGTACTTC.

Only one count was recorded for this clone. The J gene is TRBJ2-2, the V gene TRBV28; D is unresolved. This CDR3 is 13 amino acids long. V lost 4 bases and J lost 4, with 7 bases in between. Per the germline V gene, CDR1 is MDHEN and CDR2 is SYDVKM. The CDR3 spells CASSSTFTGELFF. Here the CDR3 DNA reads TGTGCCAGCAGTTCGACATTCACCGGGGAGCTGTTTTTT. Full variable domain (rest looked up from reference TRBV28 and TRBJ2-2): DVKVTQSSRYLVKRTGEKVFLECVQDMDHENMFWYRQDPGLGLRLIYFSYDVKMKEKGDIPEGYSVSREKKERFSLILESASTNQTSMYLCASSSTFTGELFFGEGSRLTVL.

The gene calls are TRBV11-3 and TRBJ2-1; TRBD2 agrees at 8 bases. The CDR3 contains 15 residues. The junction had 4 bases not matched to a gene; V was cut back by 5 bases and J by 1 base. In germline, CDR1 is SGHNT, CDR2 YENEEA. CDR3 sequence (DNA): TGTGCCAGCAGCAACACTAGCGGATCCTACAATGAGCAGTTCTTC. Encoded protein: CASSNTSGSYNEQFF.

The chain carries TRBV28 and TRBJ1-2; a weak D match, TRBD1 (6 bases). CDR1 MDHEN and CDR2 SYDVKM come from the germline V gene. The V and J ends lost 4 bases and 3 bases respectively, with 21 bases between them. The CDR3 covers 17 residues. CDR3 protein: CASSSFGEGGSHYGYTF. CDR3 DNA sequence: TGTGCCAGCAGTTCCTTTGGGGAGGGGGGCAGCCACTATGGCTACACCTTC.

The chain is built from TRBV7-8 and TRBJ2-2; the D gene is possibly TRBD1 (5 bases). V was clipped by 1 base and J by 0 bases, with 9 bases between them. CDR3 length: 16 residues. Germline loops: CDR1 SGHVS, CDR2 FQNEAQ. CDR3 region: CASSLVRAANTGELFF. The CDR3 bases are TGTGCCAGCAGCTTAGTCAGGGCCGCGAACACCGGGGAGCTGTTTTTT. Together with reference TRBV7-8 and TRBJ2-2, the CDR3 gives the full variable domain: GAGVSQSPRYKVAKRGQDVALRCDPISGHVSLFWYQQALGQGPEFLTYFQNEAQLDKSGLPSDRFFAERPEGSVSTLKIQRTQQEDSAVYLCASSLVRAANTGELFFGEGSRLTVL.